This T cell receptor beta chain derives from a study of regulatory T cells in long-lasting Graves disease. To make TCR beta libraries, researchers used iRepertoire HTBI primers and Arm-PCR of CDR3 regions. TCRdb re-derived calls from the multiplex PCR reads in MiXCR, one entry per CDR3 protein. The sample holds 550,000 or so distinct CDR3 sequences, 12% seen once. In germline, CDR1 is SGHTA, CDR2 FQGNSA. Trimming left V 2 bases short and J 5 bases short, with 12 bases between. The CDR3 extends over 14 amino acids. Study-level findings and limits: Relative to new patients (roughly 900), persistent patients exhibited greater sharing of public clonotypes (around 3,000).

As to this clonotype: Its matching antigen is unknown.

Time point: newly diagnosed GD, antithyroid drugs for less than 3 months. PBMC-extracted RNA yielded the TCR library. These data were likewise used in another study, on T cells in Graves' hyperthyroidism and ophthalmopathy. As that study records: Initially, a first-round RT-PCR of the TCR CDR3 employed the HTBI primer set.

Sequenced here: peripheral blood mononuclear cells (PBMCs), sampled at new diagnosis, from a patient treated with antithyroid drugs. The source is a woman aged 30 to 39 with Graves disease. This sequence joins TRBV7-2 and TRBJ2-5; D not resolved. CDR3 loop: CASSLRERGETQYF. As DNA, the CDR3 is TGTGCCAGCAGCTTAAGAGAGCGTGGGGAGACCCAGTACTTC.